The entry below gives a single T cell receptor beta chain sequence along with its context. The antigen it binds to is not known. Qualities for individual bases were not recorded, and no much larger clone is one base off. The immunoSEQ kit was used, according to the manufacturer's recommendations, to generate TCR beta libraries from genomic DNA. To prepare libraries, a first multiplex PCR with proprietary primers was run, followed by a second PCR that added unique barcodes, and a bead cleanup was done after each round. Each sample batch included a kit-provided positive control reaction and a negative control reaction. The final libraries underwent checking on an Agilent 4200 TapeStation D1000 ScreenTape, volumetric pooling, and quantification by qPCR. Sequencing was performed on an Illumina NextSeq500 with a MidOutput 150-cycle cartridge, and 156 Read1 and 15 Index1 cycles were run with kit custom primers. The pooled library was loaded at 0.95 to 1 pM, with a 20% PhiX control spiked in. Per the source publication's procedure: Vendor-processed data were analyzed in R, with a clonotype defined as all T cells sharing the same CDR3 nucleotide sequence. For clone abundance analyses, frequencies were normalized to the 10,000 most abundant clones in each sample. Public T cell clones, which averaged fewer than five per sample, were excluded before analysis. Tumor-enriched and baseline blood-enriched clonotypes were defined by at least a 32-fold difference in abundance between compartments. A beta-binomial differential abundance model was used to identify clonotypes that expanded or contracted between blood time points. The Baroni-Urbani and Buser coefficient was used to measure tumor-blood repertoire similarity, and groups were compared with two-tailed Wilcoxon tests in R. The immuneACCESS repertoire file appears here via TCRdb, limited to in-frame rearrangements. These files lack a portion of the clones; in checked studies, under half of the deficit traces to unresolved V genes, and the cause of the others is not known. The DNA gave D and trimming, while V, J and clone size come from that table. This sample is represented by roughly 80,000 clones; 70% to 90% of them were singletons. The leading ten clones occupy approximately 2.4% of the sample.

The data derive from a study of radiation and T cells in renal cell carcinoma (dated by TCRdb to 2018 to 2021). Regarding the study in general: In total, 50 to 55 samples underwent TCR beta sequencing: approximately 26 tumors plus 27 peripheral blood samples. In the approximately 53 samples combined, some 4,000,000 unique CDR3 nucleotide sequences were found, encoding some 2,500,000 unique CDR3 amino acid sequences. The last blood draw occurred 4 weeks after radiation, at the same time as nephrectomy.

From a lookup of the germline V gene, CDR1 and CDR2 are MDHEN and SYDVKM. Germline trimming: 4 bases from V, 7 bases from J; junction bases outside gene matches: 12. The CDR3 starts with the cysteine, ends with the phenylalanine, and has 16 residues. Left in the record is the CDR3 DNA by itself, 48 bases read in frame from the first base. Findings and caveats that apply to the study as a whole: No pretreatment tumor biopsies were available, so the baseline intratumoral presence of clonotypes could not be determined. Because the trial had a single-armed design, the trial could not examine how radiation dose or scheduling affected the TCR repertoire. Top tumor clonotypes rose in blood from baseline to 2 weeks post-radiation, then contracted by 4 weeks, suggesting transient expansion of tumor-resident clones. Tracking of blood repertoire dynamics stopped at three to four weeks after treatment, with no follow-up past that point.

The sample's time point label, in plain terms: blood 4 weeks post-SBRT, at nephrectomy. Sample treatment or condition, as interpreted from the label and publication: 15 Gy SBRT to primary tumor, nephrectomy 4 weeks later. Samples came from a clinical trial, in which primary renal cell carcinomas received 15 Gy stereotactic body radiation therapy followed by nephrectomy 4 weeks later. To follow tumor-enriched clonotypes, peripheral blood was collected serially from radiation-treated patients at baseline and again at 2 weeks and 4 weeks after SBRT. All patients had renal cell carcinoma with clear cell pathology. Genomic DNA for TCR sequencing was prepared using the QIAamp DNA Blood Mini Kit (Qiagen). The analyses included just those samples that passed every quality control check.

The sequencing here drew on blood, taken from a patient whose treatment included radiotherapy and nephrectomy. The source is a woman in her fifties or sixties with renal cell carcinoma. The chain couples TRBV28 to TRBJ1-4, and 7 junctional nucleotides match TRBD1. This receptor carries the CDR3 CASSSKGKQGREKLFF. The sequenced DNA is TGTGCCAGCAGTTCTAAGGGGAAACAGGGGCGTGAAAAACTGTTTTTT.